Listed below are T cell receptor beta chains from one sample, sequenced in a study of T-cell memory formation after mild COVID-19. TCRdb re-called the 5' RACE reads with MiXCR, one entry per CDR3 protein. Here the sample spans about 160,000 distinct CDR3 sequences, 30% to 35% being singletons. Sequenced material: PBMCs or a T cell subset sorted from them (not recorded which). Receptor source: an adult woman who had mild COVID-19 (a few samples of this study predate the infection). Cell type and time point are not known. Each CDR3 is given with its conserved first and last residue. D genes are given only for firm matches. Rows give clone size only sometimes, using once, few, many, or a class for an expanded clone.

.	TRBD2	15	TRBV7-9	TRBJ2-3	CASSPTSGSTDTQYF	TGTGCCAGCAGCCCGACTAGCGGCAGCACAGATACGCAGTATTTT
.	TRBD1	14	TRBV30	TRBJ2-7	CAWSHRGSAYEQYF	TGTGCCTGGAGCCACAGGGGGTCGGCCTACGAGCAGTACTTC
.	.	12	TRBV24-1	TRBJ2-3	CATSTGPDTQYF	TGTGCCACCAGCACAGGGCCGGATACGCAGTATTTT
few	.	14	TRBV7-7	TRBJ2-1	CASSLDGVYNEQFF	TGTGCCAGCAGCTTAGACGGGGTTTACAATGAGCAGTTCTTC
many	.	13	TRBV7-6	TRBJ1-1	CASSLRIDTEAFF	TGTGCCAGCAGCTTAAGGATCGACACTGAAGCTTTCTTT
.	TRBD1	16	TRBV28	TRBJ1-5	CASSGAGGQGNQPQHF	TGTGCCAGCAGTGGGGCAGGGGGGCAAGGCAATCAGCCCCAGCATTTT
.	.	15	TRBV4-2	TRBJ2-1	CASSQAASEYNEQFF	TGTGCCAGCAGCCAAGCGGCTAGCGAGTACAATGAGCAGTTCTTC
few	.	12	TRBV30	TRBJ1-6	CAWSVTHSPLHF	TGTGCCTGGAGTGTAACCCATTCACCCCTCCACTTT
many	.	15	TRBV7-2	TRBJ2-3	CASSRDYLSTDTQYF	TGTGCCAGCAGCCGAGACTATTTAAGCACAGATACGCAGTATTTT
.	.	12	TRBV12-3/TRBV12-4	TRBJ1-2	CASRSTGEGYTF	TGTGCCAGCAGATCTACAGGTGAAGGCTACACCTTC
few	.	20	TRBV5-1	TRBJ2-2	CASTAWPPVLPGAITGELFF	TGCGCCAGCACAGCTTGGCCCCCCGTTCTTCCGGGGGCCATCACCGGGGAGCTGTTTTTT
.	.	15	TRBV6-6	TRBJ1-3	CASSYSTFSGNTIYF	TGTGCCAGCAGTTACTCGACGTTCTCTGGAAACACCATATATTTT
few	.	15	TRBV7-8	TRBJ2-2	CASSIERVYTGELFF	TGTGCCAGCAGCATAGAAAGGGTTTACACCGGGGAGCTGTTTTTT
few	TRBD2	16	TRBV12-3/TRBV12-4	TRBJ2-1	CASIPGGTSGSNEQFF	TGTGCCAGCATCCCTGGCGGGACTAGCGGGAGTAATGAGCAGTTCTTC
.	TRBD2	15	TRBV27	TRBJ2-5	CASSLLAGAQETQYF	TGTGCCAGCAGCCTTCTAGCGGGGGCCCAAGAGACCCAGTACTTC
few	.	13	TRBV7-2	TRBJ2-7	CASSPISSYEQYF	TGTGCCAGCAGCCCAATTAGCTCCTACGAGCAGTACTTC
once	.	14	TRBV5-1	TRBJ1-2	CASRTSSGHYGYTF	TGCGCCAGCAGGACGAGCAGCGGCCACTATGGCTACACCTTC
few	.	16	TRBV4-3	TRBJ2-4	CASSQDLGSTKNIQYF	TGCGCCAGCAGCCAAGATTTGGGTTCAACCAAAAACATTCAGTACTTC
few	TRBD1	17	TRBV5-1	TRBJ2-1	CASSGGTGGRVGNEQFF	TGCGCCAGCAGCGGAGGGACAGGGGGCCGAGTCGGCAATGAGCAGTTCTTC
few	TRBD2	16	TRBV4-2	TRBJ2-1	CASSQEGGSSGNEQFF	TGTGCCAGCAGCCAAGAGGGTGGTTCTAGCGGGAATGAGCAGTTCTTC
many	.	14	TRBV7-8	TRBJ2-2	CASSLDLAAGELFF	TGTGCCAGCAGCTTAGATCTAGCCGCCGGGGAGCTGTTTTTT
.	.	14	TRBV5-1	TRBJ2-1	CASSLGDSWGEQFF	TGCGCCAGCAGCTTGGGGGATAGCTGGGGTGAGCAGTTCTTC
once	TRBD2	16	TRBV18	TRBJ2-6	CASSPGTSFGANVLTF	TGTGCCAGCTCACCCGGGACTAGCTTTGGGGCCAACGTCCTGACTTTC
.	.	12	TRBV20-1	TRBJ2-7	CSASRGSYEQYF	TGCAGTGCTAGTCGGGGCAGCTACGAGCAGTACTTC
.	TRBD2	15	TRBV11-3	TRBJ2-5	CASSVTSGERETQYF	TGTGCCAGCAGCGTGACTAGCGGGGAGAGGGAGACCCAGTACTTC
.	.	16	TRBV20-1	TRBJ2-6	CSGTDSTISGANVLTF	TGCAGTGGCACGGACAGCACGATTTCTGGGGCCAACGTCCTGACTTTC
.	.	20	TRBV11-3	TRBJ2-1	CASSHATQNPRLRPSDEQFF	TGTGCCAGCAGCCACGCCACCCAAAACCCTAGGTTGCGGCCCTCGGATGAGCAGTTCTTC
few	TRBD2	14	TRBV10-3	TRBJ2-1	CATGSGSGLSEQFF	TGTGCCACCGGAAGCGGGAGCGGATTATCGGAGCAGTTCTTC
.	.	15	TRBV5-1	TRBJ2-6	CASSLAPSGANVLTF	TGCGCCAGCAGCTTGGCCCCCTCTGGGGCCAACGTCCTGACTTTC
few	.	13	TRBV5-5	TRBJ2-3	CASSLSTPDTQYF	TGTGCCAGCAGCCTATCCACCCCAGATACGCAGTATTTT
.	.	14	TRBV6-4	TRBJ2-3	CASSEGRSTDTQYF	TGTGCCAGCAGTGAGGGGCGGAGCACAGATACGCAGTATTTT
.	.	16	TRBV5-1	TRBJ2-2	CASSLDRTPTTGELFF	TGCGCCAGCAGCTTGGATCGGACCCCAACGACCGGGGAGCTGTTTTTT
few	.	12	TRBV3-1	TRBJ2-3	CASSQGRWAQYF	TGTGCCAGCAGCCAGGGGAGATGGGCGCAGTATTTT
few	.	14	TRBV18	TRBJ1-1	CASSPATVNTEAFF	TGTGCCAGCTCACCTGCCACAGTGAACACTGAAGCTTTCTTT
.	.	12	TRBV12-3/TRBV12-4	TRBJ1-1	CASGYVYTEAFF	TGTGCCAGCGGTTACGTGTACACTGAAGCTTTCTTT
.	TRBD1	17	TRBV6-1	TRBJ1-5	CASSEVVGQGGRQPQHF	TGTGCCAGCAGTGAAGTGGTGGGACAGGGGGGTCGTCAGCCCCAGCATTTT
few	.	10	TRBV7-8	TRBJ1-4	CASSSRKLFF	TGTGCCAGCAGCTCTCGAAAACTGTTTTTT
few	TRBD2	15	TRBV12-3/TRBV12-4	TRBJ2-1	CASSLSAGGLNEQFF	TGTGCCAGCAGTTTATCGGCGGGAGGGTTAAATGAGCAGTTCTTC
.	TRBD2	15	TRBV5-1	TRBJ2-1	CASSSEGTSGELQFF	TGCGCCAGCAGCTCCGAAGGGACTAGCGGGGAGTTGCAGTTCTTC
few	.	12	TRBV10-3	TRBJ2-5	CAISDAGETQYF	TGTGCCATCAGTGACGCAGGGGAGACCCAGTACTTC
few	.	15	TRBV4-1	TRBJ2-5	CASSQGRGIQETQYF	TGCGCCAGCAGCCAAGGACGGGGGATCCAAGAGACCCAGTACTTC
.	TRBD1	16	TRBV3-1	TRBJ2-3	CASSQVPGQGADTQYF	TGTGCCAGCAGCCAAGTTCCGGGACAGGGGGCAGATACGCAGTATTTT
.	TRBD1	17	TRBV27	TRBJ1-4	CASSWGWSDRDEEKLFF	TGTGCCAGCAGTTGGGGATGGAGTGACAGGGATGAGGAAAAACTGTTTTTT
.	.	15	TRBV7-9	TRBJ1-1	CASSLAPREAAEAFF	TGTGCCAGCAGCTTAGCCCCCAGGGAGGCGGCTGAAGCTTTCTTT
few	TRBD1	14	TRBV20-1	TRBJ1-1	CSARQGRMNTEAFF	TGCAGTGCAAGACAGGGAAGGATGAACACTGAAGCTTTCTTT
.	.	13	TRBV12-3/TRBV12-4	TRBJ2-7	CASSLPENYEQYF	TGTGCCAGCAGTTTGCCAGAAAATTACGAGCAGTACTTC
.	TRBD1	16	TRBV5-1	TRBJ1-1	CASSLRTGTMNTEAFF	TGCGCCAGCAGCCTGAGGACAGGGACGATGAACACTGAAGCTTTCTTT
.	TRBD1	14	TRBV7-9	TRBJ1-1	CASRETGGGTEAFF	TGTGCCAGCAGGGAGACAGGGGGTGGTACTGAAGCTTTCTTT
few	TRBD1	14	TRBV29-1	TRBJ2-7	CSVVVRTGLYEQYF	TGCAGCGTTGTCGTCAGGACAGGCCTATACGAGCAGTACTTC
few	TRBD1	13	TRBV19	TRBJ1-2	CASQKTGTHGYTF	TGTGCCAGCCAAAAGACAGGGACCCATGGCTACACCTTC
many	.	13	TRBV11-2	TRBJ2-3	CASSLYQQDTQYF	TGTGCCAGCAGCTTATATCAGCAAGATACGCAGTATTTT
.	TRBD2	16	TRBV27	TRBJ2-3	CASSPLAGGPSDTQYF	TGTGCCAGCAGTCCGCTAGCGGGAGGGCCGTCAGATACGCAGTATTTT
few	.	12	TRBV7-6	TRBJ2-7	CASSLGTGEQYF	TGTGCCAGCAGCTTAGGTACAGGCGAGCAGTACTTC
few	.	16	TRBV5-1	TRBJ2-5	CASSLVVGGAAETQYF	TGCGCCAGCAGCTTGGTAGTGGGGGGGGCTGCGGAGACCCAGTACTTC
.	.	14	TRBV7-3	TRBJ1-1	CASSWGQANTEAFF	TGTGCCAGCAGCTGGGGACAAGCGAACACTGAAGCTTTCTTT
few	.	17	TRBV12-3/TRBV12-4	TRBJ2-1	CASNDRTWVQTGDEQFF	TGTGCCAGCAATGACAGGACGTGGGTACAAACTGGCGATGAGCAGTTCTTC
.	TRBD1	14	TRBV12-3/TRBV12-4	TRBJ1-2	CASSSPDRYYGYTF	TGTGCCAGCAGTTCCCCGGACAGGTACTATGGCTACACCTTC
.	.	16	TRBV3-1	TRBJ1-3	CASSQVTGARGNTIYF	TGTGCCAGCAGCCAAGTTACGGGGGCGAGGGGAAACACCATATATTTT
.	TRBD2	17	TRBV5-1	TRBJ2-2	CASSPTSGGANTGELFF	TGCGCCAGCAGCCCGACTAGCGGGGGGGCTAACACCGGGGAGCTGTTTTTT
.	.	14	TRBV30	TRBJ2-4	CAWSVQKSGNIQYF	TGTGCCTGGAGTGTACAGAAGTCGGGGAACATTCAGTACTTC